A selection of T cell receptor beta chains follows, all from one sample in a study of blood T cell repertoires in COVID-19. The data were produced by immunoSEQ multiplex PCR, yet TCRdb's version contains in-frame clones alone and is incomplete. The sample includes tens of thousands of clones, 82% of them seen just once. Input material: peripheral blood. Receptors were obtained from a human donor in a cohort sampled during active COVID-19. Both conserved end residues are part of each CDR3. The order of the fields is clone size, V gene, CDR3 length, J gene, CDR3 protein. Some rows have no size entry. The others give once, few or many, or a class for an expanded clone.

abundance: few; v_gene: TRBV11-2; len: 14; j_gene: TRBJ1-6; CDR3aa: CASSTDRDNSPLHF
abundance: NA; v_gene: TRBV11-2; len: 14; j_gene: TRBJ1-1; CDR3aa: CASSSSRGDTEAFF
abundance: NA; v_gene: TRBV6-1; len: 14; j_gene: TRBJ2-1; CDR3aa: CASSDGGAVDWQFF
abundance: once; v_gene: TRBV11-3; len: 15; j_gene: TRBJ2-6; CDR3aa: CASSPGGAGANVLTF
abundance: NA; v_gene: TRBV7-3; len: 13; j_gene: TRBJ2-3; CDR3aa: CASSLNPGGSQYF
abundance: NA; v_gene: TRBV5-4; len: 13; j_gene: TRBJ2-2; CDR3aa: CASSFTSDGELFF
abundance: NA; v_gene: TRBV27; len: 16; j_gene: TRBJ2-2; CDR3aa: CASSLSQGAVTGELFF
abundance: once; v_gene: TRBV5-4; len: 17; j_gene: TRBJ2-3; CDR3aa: CASSPIGQWTFGDTQYF
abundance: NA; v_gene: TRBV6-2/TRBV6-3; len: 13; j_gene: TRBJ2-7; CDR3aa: CASSEGALYEQYF
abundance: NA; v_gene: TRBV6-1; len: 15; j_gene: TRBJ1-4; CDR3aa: CASSEVGGLNEKLFF
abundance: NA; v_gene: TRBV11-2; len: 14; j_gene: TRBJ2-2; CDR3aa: CASSLTANTGELFF
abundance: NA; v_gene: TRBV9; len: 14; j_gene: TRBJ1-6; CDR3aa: CASTPGQYNSPLHF
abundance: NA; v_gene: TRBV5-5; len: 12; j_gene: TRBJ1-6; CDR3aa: CASAGSESPLHF
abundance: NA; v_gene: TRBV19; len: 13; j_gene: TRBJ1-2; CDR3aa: CASKVQGAPGYTF
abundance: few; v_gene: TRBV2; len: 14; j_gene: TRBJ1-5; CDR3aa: CASSGSESNQPQHF
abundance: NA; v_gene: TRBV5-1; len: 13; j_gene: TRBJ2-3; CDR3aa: CASSLGETDTQYF
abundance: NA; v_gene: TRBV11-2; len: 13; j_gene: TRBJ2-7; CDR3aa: CASSPGLSYEQYF
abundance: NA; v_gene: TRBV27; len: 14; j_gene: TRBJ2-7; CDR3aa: CASSWTGSSYEQYF
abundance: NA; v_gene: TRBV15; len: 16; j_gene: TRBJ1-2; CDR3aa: CATSRDTTPTPYGYTF
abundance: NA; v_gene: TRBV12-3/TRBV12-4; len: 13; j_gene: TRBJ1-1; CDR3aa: CASSGLQGARAFF
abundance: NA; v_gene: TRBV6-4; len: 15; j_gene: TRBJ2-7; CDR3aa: CASSLTSGGAYEQYF
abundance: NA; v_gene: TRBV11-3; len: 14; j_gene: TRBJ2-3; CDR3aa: CASSSRDSADTQYF
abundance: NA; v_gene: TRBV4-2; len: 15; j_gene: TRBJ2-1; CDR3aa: CASSQEGTTYNEQFF
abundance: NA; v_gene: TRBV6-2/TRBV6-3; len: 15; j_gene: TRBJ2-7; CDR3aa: CASSPRRDRGHEQYF
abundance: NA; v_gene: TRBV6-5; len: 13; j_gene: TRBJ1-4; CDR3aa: CASSYRTGPKLFF
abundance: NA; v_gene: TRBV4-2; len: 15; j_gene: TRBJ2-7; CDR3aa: CASSQVGQGAGEQYF
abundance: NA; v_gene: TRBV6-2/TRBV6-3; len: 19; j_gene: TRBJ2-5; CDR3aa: CASSYGELAGGFLQETQYF
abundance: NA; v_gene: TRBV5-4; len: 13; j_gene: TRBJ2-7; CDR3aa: CASSGDSLYEQYF
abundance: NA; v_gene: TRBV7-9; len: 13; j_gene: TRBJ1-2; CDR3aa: CASSPDSVLGYTF
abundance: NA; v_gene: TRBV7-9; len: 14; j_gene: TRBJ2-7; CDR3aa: CASTHPLGAGEQYF
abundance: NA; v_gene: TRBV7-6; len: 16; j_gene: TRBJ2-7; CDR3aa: CASSSRWERTTYEQYF
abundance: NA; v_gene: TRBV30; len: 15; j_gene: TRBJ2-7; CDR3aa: CAWTKGTASSYEQYF
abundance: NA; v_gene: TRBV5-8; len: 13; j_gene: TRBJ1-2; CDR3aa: CASSLGRAYGYTF
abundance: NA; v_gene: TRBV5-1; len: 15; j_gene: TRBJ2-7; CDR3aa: CASSLLGGPSYEQYF
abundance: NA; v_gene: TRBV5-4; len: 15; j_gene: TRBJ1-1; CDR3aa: CASSSRQGLYTEAFF
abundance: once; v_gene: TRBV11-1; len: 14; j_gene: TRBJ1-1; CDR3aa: CASTRLGEPTEAFF
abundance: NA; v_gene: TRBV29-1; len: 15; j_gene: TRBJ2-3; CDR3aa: CSVAGTSGGGYTQYF
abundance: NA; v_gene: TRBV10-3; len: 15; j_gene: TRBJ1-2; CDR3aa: CAINPGNRGIYGYTF
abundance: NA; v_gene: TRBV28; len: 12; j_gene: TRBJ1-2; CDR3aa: CASSWTGYGYTF
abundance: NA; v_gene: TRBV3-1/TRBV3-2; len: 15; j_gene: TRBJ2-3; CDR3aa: CASSQSSGEPYTQYF
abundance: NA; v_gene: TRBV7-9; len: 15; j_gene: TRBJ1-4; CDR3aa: CASSLLQGTNEKLFF
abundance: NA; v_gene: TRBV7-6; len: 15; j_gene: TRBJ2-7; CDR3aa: CASSNWTVGFYEQYF
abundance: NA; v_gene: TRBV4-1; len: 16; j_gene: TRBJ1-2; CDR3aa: CASSLKVEGAGYGYTF
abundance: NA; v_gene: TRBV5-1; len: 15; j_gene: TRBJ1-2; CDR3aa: CASSHGDRGPVGYTF
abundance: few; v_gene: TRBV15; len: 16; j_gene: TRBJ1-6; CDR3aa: CATSREPRGGHSPLHF
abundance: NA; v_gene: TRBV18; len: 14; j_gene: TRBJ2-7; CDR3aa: CASSRTGGAYEQYF
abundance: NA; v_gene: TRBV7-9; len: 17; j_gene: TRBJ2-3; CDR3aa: CASSWAAGRGVADTQYF
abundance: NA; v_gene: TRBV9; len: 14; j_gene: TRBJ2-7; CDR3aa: CASSVGRGDYEQYF
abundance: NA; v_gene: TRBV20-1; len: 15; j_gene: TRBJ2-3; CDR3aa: CSASGFRGGPDTQYF
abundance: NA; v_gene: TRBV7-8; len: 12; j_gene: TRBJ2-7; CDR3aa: CASSLGLSGQYF
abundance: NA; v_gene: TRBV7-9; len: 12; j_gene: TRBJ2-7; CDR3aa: CASTTGGDEQYF
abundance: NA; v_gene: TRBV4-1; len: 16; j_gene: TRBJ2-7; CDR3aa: CASSQASGGFRGEQYF
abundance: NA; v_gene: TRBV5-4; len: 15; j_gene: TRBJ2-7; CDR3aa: CASSPIDRDQNEQYF
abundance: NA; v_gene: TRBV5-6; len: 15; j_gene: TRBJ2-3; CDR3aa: CASSPRESSTDTQYF